The TCR beta chain described here comes from a study of human T cells and chemical hapten exposure. Study overall: Donors were sensitized with 2% DPC on the upper inner arm.

Specified time point: patch test 2, 6 weeks after DPC sensitization. Indicated treatment: therapeutic diphenylcyclopropenone sensitization with weekly scalp DPC. Someone pulled total RNA out of unfractionated whole blood. MiXCR, applied by TCRdb to the RACE reads, yields one record per CDR3 protein. This sample carries a few hundred thousand distinct CDR3 sequences, about 6.9% of them seen once, and the ten largest clones take about 5.4%. For this clonotype: Its antigen is not identified.

Germline-derived CDR1 and CDR2 are MNHEY and SMNVEV (reference sequence). CDR3 length: 15 residues. The junction had 5 bases not matched to a gene; V was cut back by 2 bases and J by 8 bases. General study results and limits: Controls had significantly fewer large CDR3 similarity clusters than were formed by expanded TCRs.

The chain joins TRBV27 to TRBJ2-1; 11 bases match TRBD2. This receptor was identified in a woman between 18 and 29 years old with alopecia areata. Some clones in this sample may be carry-over from other donors' samples. The source was whole blood, collected in connection with sensitization to the hapten diphenylcyclopropenone (DPC). In DNA form, the CDR3 reads TGTGCCAGCAGTTTAAATAGCGGGGGGGCCTATGAGCAGTTCTTC. It codes for CASSLNSGGAYEQFF.